This T cell receptor beta chain appears in the sequencing data of a study of blood T cells in healthy people across ages. Notes on this clonotype: No antigen is known for it. This clone may be a read error of a much larger clone one base away.

The study, taken as a whole, reports: The study found TCR beta diversity correlated strongly with naive T cell percentage. A roughly linear fall in TCR beta diversity per million T cells was seen with increasing age.

Through a sample-barcoded 5' primer and a J-beta primer mix, a second PCR was run for roughly 6 to 11 cycles. MiXCR, run by TCRdb on the 5' RACE reads, gives a single entry per CDR3 protein. This sample has hundreds of thousands of distinct CDR3 sequences, with 35% to 60% found just once. The CDR3 contains 12 residues. From germline, CDR1 is SQVTM and CDR2 ANQGSEA. Sequenced sample: blood. The receptor comes from a man at least 80 years old in good health. The chain employs TRBV29-1 and TRBJ2-1, with 10 bases that match TRBD2. The CDR3 bases are TGCAGCGTCTCTAGCGGGGGTAATGGGCAGTTCTTC. This gives the protein CSVSSGGNGQFF.